By share of the sample, the clone carrying this T cell receptor (beta chain) is medium-sized. As yet, its antigen is unknown. TCR libraries were prepared from 15 ng of total RNA with the QIAseq Immune Repertoire TCR panel. TCRdb independently ran MiXCR on the reads; one entry per CDR3 protein. Among more than 800 distinct CDR3 sequences, less than 10% were seen once, and the ten largest hold around a third. These data originate in a study of circulating CD8 cells and anti-PD-1 response in melanoma. Background on the study: Six of 13 patients had prior targeted therapy or immunotherapy; seven did not.

Four subsets defined by PD-1 and/or TIGIT were sorted from live CD3+CD8+TCRalphabeta+ cells. The study, taken as a whole, reports: Subset repertoires were largely private at M1, with under 8% shared.

The material was CD8+ T cells from PBMCs, obtained at baseline or after one month of anti-PD-1 therapy (not recorded which). The origin of this receptor is a human donor with melanoma.

This CDR3 is CASSNGRNTGELFF. The DNA for the CDR3 is TGTGCCAGTAGTAACGGCCGAAACACCGGGGAGCTGTTTTTT. The chain employs TRBV19 and TRBJ2-2, with no clear D. This CDR3 is 14 amino acids long. The V gene's germline CDR1 is LNHDA and CDR2 SQIVND (reference sequence). V shed 4 bases and J shed 2 bases, with 8 bases lying between them.